The 16 T cell receptor beta chains presented below share a single source sample, sequenced in a study of high-grade serous ovarian cancer treatment subgroups (dated by TCRdb to the early 2020s). Preparation of the library involved the immunoSEQ multiplex PCR assay. In its TCRdb copy, this immuneACCESS table keeps in-frame sequences only and misses some clones. Where compared with another copy, unresolved V genes explain less than half of these, and the others have no known cause. In all, the sample holds 4,000 or so clones, and about 69% of those were seen once. Of the sample, approximately 12% is held by the ten largest clones. Collection of tumor samples took place before definitive surgery or chemotherapy. The sample consisted of tumor tissue. These receptors came from a human donor with high-grade serous ovarian cancer.

This clone was counted between two and nine times. At one end the junction does not follow the germline gene, possibly because of a read error. The chain is built from TRBV7-9 and TRBJ1-2; D remains ambiguous. Germline V lookup: CDR1 SEHNR, CDR2 FQNEAQ (reference sequence). The CDR3 has 12 residues. Here the CDR3 DNA reads TGTGCCAGCAGCTTAGCATCGGTACAGCCTCTATTC. Its protein product is CASSLASVQPLF.

This clone occurred a few times. V usage is TRBV7-9 and J usage is TRBJ1-1, with D maybe TRBD1 (5 bases). The CDR3 extends over 14 amino acids. The V gene's germline CDR1 is SEHNR and CDR2 FQNEAQ (reference sequence). V was shortened by 5 bases and J by 1 base, with 11 bases between the two germline ends. The CDR3 nucleotides read TGTGCCAGCAGCACCCCGGGGCAGAACACTGAAGCTTTCTTT. It is translated as CASSTPGQNTEAFF.

J is TRBJ1-3 and V is TRBV7-9; 7 nucleotides align to TRBD1. The germline V gene has CDR1 SEHNR and CDR2 FQNEAQ (reference sequence). Losses at the gene ends were 5 bases for V and 1 base for J; bases not matched to a gene: 5. This CDR3 has 15 amino acids. CDR3 protein: CASSTGESSGNTIYF. CDR3 nucleotides: TGTGCCAGCAGCACAGGGGAAAGTTCTGGAAACACCATATATTTT. Full variable domain (remainder filled in from reference TRBV7-9 and TRBJ1-3): DTGVSQNPRHKITKRGQNVTFRCDPISEHNRLYWYRQTLGQGPEFLTYFQNEAQLEKSRLLSDRFSAERPKGSFSTLEIQRTEQGDSAMYLCASSTGESSGNTIYFGEGSWLTVV.

The rearrangement links TRBV5-1 to TRBJ1-1; weak D call: TRBD1 (5 bases). The V end lost 0 bases, the J end lost 1 base, and 16 bases lay between the germline ends. This CDR3 is built from 17 residues. Germline V CDR1 and CDR2: SGHRS, YFSETQ. This CDR3 reads CASSLGPQVRGNTEAFF. The CDR3, as DNA: TGCGCCAGCAGCTTGGGCCCCCAGGTGAGGGGGAACACTGAAGCTTTCTTT. Filled out from reference TRBV5-1 and TRBJ1-1, the complete variable domain reads KAGVTQTPRYLIKTRGQQVTLSCSPISGHRSVSWYQQTPGQGLQFLFEYFSETQRNKGNFPGRFSGRQFSNSRSEMNVSTLELGDSALYLCASSLGPQVRGNTEAFFGQGTRLTVV.

Note on this clone: A junction end diverges from the germline sequence, so it may reflect a read error. This specimen includes other DNA sequences encoding the same CDR3. The rearrangement joins TRBV6-5 to TRBJ1-1; D remains unclear. This CDR3 is 13 amino acids long. Germline loops: CDR1 MNHEY, CDR2 SVGAGI. The CDR3: CASNLPGESEAFF. The CDR3 region has the DNA TGCGCCAGCAACCTCCCCGGGGAGTCTGAAGCTTTCTTT.

This clone was counted only a few times. The chain couples TRBV6-5 to TRBJ1-1; the match to TRBD1 covers 8 bases. In germline, CDR1 is MNHEY, CDR2 SVGAGI. The CDR3 totals 13 residues. V shed 5 bases, J shed 4 bases, and the junction held 3 bases outside the gene matches. In nucleotides, the CDR3 is TGTGCCAGCAGTGTTCAGGGGGCCACTGAAGCTTTCTTT. Protein: CASSVQGATEAFF.

V is TRBV9 and J is TRBJ1-3; the D gene is possibly TRBD1 (5 bases). The CDR3 consists of 14 residues. Trimming removed 0 bases at V and 5 bases at J, with 9 bases between. Germline CDR1 and CDR2: SGDLS and YYNGEE. This CDR3 reads CASSVEGNRNTIYF. Written as DNA, the CDR3 is TGTGCCAGCAGCGTAGAGGGGAACCGAAACACCATATATTTT.

This clone has just a few counts. The V call is TRBV19, the J call TRBJ1-1; no clear D gene. CDR3 size: 13 residues. Trimming removed 5 bases at V and 2 bases at J, with 9 bases between. CDR1 and CDR2 (germline): LNHDA, SQIVND (reference sequence). CDR3 sequence: CASSYSGNTEAFF. In nucleotides, the CDR3 is TGTGCCAGTAGTTATTCCGGAAACACTGAAGCTTTCTTT.

The chain carries TRBV2 and TRBJ2-3, with unresolved D. CDR3 length: 14 residues. Germline CDR1 SNHLY, CDR2 FYNNEI. V dropped 9 bases and J dropped 3 bases, with 16 bases sitting between them. CDR3 region: CASQTVLVTDTQYF. Here the CDR3 DNA reads TGTGCCAGTCAAACAGTTTTAGTTACAGATACGCAGTATTTT.

The chain employs TRBV5-1 and TRBJ2-7, with TRBD1 matching over 7 bases. The CDR3 has 14 residues. Looked up from germline, CDR1 is SGHRS and CDR2 is YFSETQ. The junction had 4 bases not matched to a gene; V was cut back by 0 bases and J by 4 bases. In nucleotides, the CDR3 is TGCGCCAGCAGCTTGGACGAGGGGGCGTACGAGCAGTACTTC. This gives the protein CASSLDEGAYEQYF.

This chain uses TRBV7-2 with TRBJ2-6, with TRBD1 matching over 7 bases. The germline CDR1 and CDR2 sequences are SGHTA and FQGNSA. The CDR3 contains 19 residues. After removal of 5 bases from V and 0 bases from J, the junction contained 13 bases not matched to a gene. CDR3 sequence (DNA): TGTGCCAGCAGCCATTCTACAGGGGATCCGTCCTCTGGGGCCAACGTCCTGACTTTC. Its translation: CASSHSTGDPSSGANVLTF.

CDR3 bases: TGCGCCAGCAGCGTTCGGGGACAGGGGGAAGAGACCCAGTACTTC. It encodes CASSVRGQGEETQYF. The chain employs TRBV5-1 and TRBJ2-5; TRBD1 aligns across 11 bases. Germline lookup yields CDR1 SGHRS and CDR2 YFSETQ. This CDR3 has 15 amino acids. V gave up 4 bases and J gave up 3 bases; unmatched junction bases: 5.

The chain couples TRBV6-5 to TRBJ1-3; D remains unclear. V dropped 0 bases and J dropped 1 base, with 7 bases sitting between them. CDR3 size: 15 residues. Germline loops: CDR1 MNHEY, CDR2 SVGAGI. CDR3 nucleotides: TGTGCCAGCAGTTACTCTGGGGTGTCTGGAAACACCATATATTTT. Its protein is CASSYSGVSGNTIYF.

The J gene is TRBJ2-6, the V gene TRBV2, with 7 nucleotides matching TRBD1. The CDR3 runs 17 residues. Per germline, CDR1 SNHLY and CDR2 FYNNEI. With 4 bases clipped from V and 0 bases from J, the junction kept 6 bases outside the gene matches. CDR3 DNA: TGTGCCAGCAGTGCCAGGGGGTCAAGCTCTGGGGCCAACGTCCTGACTTTC. Protein sequence: CASSARGSSSGANVLTF.

The chain employs TRBV6-5 and TRBJ2-7; no clear D gene. The CDR3 totals 11 residues. Germline loops: CDR1 MNHEY, CDR2 SVGAGI. V lost 2 bases to trimming and J lost 3 bases, with 2 bases between them. The DNA of the CDR3 is TGTGCCAGCAGTTACCGCTACGAGCAGTACTTC. It translates to CASSYRYEQYF.

The chain links TRBV19 to TRBJ2-1, with 10 positions matching TRBD2. Trimming took 3 bases from V and 4 from J; bases not matched to a gene: 3. The length of the CDR3 is 15 residues. CDR1 is LNHDA and CDR2 is SQIVND in the germline V gene (reference sequence). CDR3 loop: CASSITSGAYNEQFF. The CDR3 DNA reads as TGTGCCAGTAGTATTACTAGCGGGGCTTACAATGAGCAGTTCTTC.